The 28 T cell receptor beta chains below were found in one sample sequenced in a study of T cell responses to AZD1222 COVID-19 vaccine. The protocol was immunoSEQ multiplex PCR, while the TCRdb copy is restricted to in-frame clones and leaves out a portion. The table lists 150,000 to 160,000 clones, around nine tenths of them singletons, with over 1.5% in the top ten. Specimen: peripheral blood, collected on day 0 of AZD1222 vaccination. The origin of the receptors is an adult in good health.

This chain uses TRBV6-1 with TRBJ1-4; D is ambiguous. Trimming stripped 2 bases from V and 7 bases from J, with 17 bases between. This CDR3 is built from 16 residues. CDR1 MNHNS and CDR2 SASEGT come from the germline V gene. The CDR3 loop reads CASSENSGVWGEKLFF. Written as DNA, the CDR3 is TGTGCCAGCAGTGAAAATAGCGGGGTTTGGGGTGAAAAACTGTTTTTT.

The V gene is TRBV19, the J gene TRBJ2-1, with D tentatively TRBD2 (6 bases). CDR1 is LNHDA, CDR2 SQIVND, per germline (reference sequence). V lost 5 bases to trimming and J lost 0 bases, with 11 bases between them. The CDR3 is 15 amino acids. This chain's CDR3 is CASSLSGSSYNEQFF. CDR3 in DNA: TGTGCCAGTAGTCTTAGCGGAAGCTCCTACAATGAGCAGTTCTTC.

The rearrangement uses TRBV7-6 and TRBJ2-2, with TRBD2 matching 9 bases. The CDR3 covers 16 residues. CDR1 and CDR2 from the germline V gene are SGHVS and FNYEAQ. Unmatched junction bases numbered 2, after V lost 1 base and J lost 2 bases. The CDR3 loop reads CASSLGTSANTGELFF. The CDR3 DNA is TGTGCCAGCAGCTTAGGGACTAGCGCAAACACCGGGGAGCTGTTTTTT.

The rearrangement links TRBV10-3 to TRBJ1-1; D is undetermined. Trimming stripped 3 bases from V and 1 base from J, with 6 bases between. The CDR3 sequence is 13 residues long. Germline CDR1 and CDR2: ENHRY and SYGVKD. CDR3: CAISDSQNTEAFF. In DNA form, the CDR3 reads TGTGCCATCAGTGACAGTCAGAACACTGAAGCTTTCTTT.

As DNA, the CDR3 is TGTGCCAGTAGCACAGGGGGAATCGGCTCTTCCTACGAGCAGTACTTC. It is translated as CASSTGGIGSSYEQYF. The gene calls are TRBV19 and TRBJ2-7, with 8 bases lining up with TRBD1. The length of the CDR3 is 16 residues. Trimming took 6 bases from V and 1 from J; bases not matched to a gene: 11. Germline V gene data show CDR1 as LNHDA and CDR2 as SQIVND (reference sequence). The full variable domain, its missing parts supplied by reference TRBV19 and TRBJ2-7, is DGGITQSPKYLFRKEGQNVTLSCEQNLNHDAMYWYRQDPGQGLRLIYYSQIVNDFQKGDIAEGYSVSREKKESFPLTVTSAQKNPTAFYLCASSTGGIGSSYEQYFGPGTRLTVT.

CDR3 in DNA: TGTGCCAGCAGTGCTATGAGCTCCTACAATGAGCAGTTCTTC. Translation gives CASSAMSSYNEQFF. V is TRBV27 and J is TRBJ2-1; no clear D. This CDR3 has 14 amino acids. The V end lost 5 bases, the J end lost 0 bases, and 8 bases lay between the germline ends. Germline CDR1 and CDR2: MNHEY and SMNVEV (reference sequence).

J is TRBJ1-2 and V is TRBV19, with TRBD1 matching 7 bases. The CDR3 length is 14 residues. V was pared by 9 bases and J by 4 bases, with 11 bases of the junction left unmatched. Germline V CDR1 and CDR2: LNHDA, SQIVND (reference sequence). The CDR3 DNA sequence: TGTGCCAGCGATCCCGGGACAGCATTCTATGGCTACACCTTC. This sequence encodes CASDPGTAFYGYTF.

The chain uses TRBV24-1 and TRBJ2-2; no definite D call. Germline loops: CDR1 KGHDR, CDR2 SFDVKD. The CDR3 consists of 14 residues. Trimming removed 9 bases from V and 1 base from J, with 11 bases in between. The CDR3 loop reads CATQKRMNTGELFF. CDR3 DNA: TGTGCCACCCAAAAACGGATGAACACCGGGGAGCTGTTTTTT.

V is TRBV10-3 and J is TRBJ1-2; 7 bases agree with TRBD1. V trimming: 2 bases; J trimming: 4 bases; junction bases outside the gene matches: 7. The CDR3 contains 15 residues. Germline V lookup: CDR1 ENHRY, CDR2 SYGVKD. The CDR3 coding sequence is TGTGCCATCAGTGAGGGAACGGGACAGAGCTATGGCTACACCTTC. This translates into CAISEGTGQSYGYTF.

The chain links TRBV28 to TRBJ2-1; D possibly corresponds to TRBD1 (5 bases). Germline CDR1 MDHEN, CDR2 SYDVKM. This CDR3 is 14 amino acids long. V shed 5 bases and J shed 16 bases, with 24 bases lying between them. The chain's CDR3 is CASSPLRSDSRKFF. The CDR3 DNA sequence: TGTGCCAGCAGTCCACTCAGGAGCGACAGTAGGAAATTCTTC.

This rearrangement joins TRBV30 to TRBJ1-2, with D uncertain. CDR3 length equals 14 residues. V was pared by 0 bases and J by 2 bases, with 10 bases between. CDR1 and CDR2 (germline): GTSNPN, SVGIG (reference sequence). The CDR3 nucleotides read TGTGCCTGGAGTGTCACCGGGATCAACTATGGCTACACCTTC. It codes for CAWSVTGINYGYTF.

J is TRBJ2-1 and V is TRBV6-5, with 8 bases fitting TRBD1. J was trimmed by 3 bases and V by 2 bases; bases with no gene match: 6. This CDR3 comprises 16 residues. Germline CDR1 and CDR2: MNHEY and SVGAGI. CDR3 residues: CASSYLRGPNYNEQFF. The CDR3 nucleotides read TGTGCCAGCAGTTACCTCAGGGGGCCTAACTACAATGAGCAGTTCTTC.

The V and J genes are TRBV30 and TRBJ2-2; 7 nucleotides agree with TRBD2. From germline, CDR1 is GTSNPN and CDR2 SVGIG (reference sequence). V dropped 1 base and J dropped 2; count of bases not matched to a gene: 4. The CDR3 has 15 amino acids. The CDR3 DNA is TGTGCCTGGAGTGGCGGACTAGTAAACACCGGGGAGCTGTTTTTT. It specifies CAWSGGLVNTGELFF. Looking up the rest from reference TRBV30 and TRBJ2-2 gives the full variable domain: SQTIHQWPATLVQPVGSPLSLECTVEGTSNPNLYWYRQAAGRGLQLLFYSVGIGQISSEVPQNLSASRPQDRQFILSSKKLLLSDSGFYLCAWSGGLVNTGELFFGEGSRLTVL.

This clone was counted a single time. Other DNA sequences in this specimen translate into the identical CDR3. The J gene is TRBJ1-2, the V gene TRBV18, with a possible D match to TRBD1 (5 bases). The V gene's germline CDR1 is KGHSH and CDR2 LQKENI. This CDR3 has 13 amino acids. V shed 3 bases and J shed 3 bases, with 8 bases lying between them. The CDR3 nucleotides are TGTGCCAGCTCACCCGACAGATACTATGGCTACACCTTC. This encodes CASSPDRYYGYTF. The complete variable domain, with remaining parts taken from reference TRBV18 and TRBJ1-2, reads NAGVMQNPRHLVRRRGQEARLRCSPMKGHSHVYWYRQLPEEGLKFMVYLQKENIIDESGMPKERFSAEFPKEGPSILRIQQVVRGDSAAYFCASSPDRYYGYTFGSGTRLTVV.

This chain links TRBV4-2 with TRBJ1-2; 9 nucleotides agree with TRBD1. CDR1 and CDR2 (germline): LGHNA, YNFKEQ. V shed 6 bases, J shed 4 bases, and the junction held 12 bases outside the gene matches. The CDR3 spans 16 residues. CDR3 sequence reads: CASSPDRGEVGYGYTF. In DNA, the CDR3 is TGTGCCAGCAGTCCTGACAGGGGGGAGGTTGGCTATGGCTACACCTTC.

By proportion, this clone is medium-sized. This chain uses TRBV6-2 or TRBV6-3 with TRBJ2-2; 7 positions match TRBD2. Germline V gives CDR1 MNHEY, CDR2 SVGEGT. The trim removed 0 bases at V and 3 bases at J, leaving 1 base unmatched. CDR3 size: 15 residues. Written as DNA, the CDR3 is TGTGCCAGCAGTTACTCGGCGGGAGACACCGGGGAGCTGTTTTTT. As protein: CASSYSAGDTGELFF.

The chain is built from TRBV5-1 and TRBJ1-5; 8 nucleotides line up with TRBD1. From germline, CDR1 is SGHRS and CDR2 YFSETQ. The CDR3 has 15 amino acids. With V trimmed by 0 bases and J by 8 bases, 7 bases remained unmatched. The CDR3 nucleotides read TGCGCCAGCAGCTTGGGCTCAGGGGGCAGGGAGCCCCAGCATTTT. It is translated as CASSLGSGGREPQHF.

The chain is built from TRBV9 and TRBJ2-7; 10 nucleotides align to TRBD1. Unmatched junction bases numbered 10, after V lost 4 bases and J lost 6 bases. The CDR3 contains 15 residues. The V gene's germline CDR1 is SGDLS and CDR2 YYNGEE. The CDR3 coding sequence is TGTGCCAGCAGCCCGAGCGACAGGGGGCTTAGCGAGCAGTACTTC. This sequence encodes CASSPSDRGLSEQYF.

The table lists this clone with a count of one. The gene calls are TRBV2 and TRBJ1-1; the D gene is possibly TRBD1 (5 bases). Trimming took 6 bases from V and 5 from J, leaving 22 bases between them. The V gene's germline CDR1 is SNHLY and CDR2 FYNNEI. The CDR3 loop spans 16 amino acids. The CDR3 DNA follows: TGTGCCAGCAGGGACCAGGGATTCCTCGATCGGACTGAAGCTTTCTTT. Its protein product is CASRDQGFLDRTEAFF.

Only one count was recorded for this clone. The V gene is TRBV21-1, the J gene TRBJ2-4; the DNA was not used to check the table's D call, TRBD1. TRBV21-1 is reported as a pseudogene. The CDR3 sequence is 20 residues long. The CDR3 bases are TGTGCCAGCAGCAAAGTTCCGGGACAGGGTGGAGGTAAGGCCCAAGGTATTCAGTACTTC. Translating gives CASSKVPGQGGGKAQGIQYF.

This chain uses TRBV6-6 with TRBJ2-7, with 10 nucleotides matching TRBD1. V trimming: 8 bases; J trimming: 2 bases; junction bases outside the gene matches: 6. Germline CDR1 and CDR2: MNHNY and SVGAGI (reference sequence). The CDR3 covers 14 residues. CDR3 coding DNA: TGTGCCAGCCGATCCGGGACAGGGGCCTACGAGCAGTACTTC. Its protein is CASRSGTGAYEQYF.

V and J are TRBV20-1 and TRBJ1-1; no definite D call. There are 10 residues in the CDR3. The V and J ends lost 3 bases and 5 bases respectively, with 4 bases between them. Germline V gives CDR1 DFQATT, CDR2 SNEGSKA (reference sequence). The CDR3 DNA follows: TGCAGTGCTAGTCAAACTGAAGCTTTCTTT. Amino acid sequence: CSASQTEAFF.

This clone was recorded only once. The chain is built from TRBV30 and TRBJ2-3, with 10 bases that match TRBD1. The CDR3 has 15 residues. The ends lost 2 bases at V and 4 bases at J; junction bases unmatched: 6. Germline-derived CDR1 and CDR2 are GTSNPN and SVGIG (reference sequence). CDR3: CAWSPGGTGADTQYF. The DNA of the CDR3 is TGTGCCTGGAGTCCCGGGGGGACAGGGGCAGATACGCAGTATTTT.

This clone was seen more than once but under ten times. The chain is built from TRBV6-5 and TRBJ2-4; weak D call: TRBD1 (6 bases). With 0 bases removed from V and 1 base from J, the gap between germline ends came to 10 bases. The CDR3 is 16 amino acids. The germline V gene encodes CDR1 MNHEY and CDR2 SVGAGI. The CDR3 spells CASSYSQGSAKNIQYF. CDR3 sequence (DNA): TGTGCCAGCAGTTACTCCCAGGGGAGCGCCAAAAACATTCAGTACTTC.

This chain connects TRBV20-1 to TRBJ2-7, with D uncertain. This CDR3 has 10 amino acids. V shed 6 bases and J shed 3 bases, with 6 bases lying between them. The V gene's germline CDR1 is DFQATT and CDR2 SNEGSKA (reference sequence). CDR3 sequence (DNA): TGCAGTGCCACGGACTACGAGCAGTACTTC. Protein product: CSATDYEQYF.

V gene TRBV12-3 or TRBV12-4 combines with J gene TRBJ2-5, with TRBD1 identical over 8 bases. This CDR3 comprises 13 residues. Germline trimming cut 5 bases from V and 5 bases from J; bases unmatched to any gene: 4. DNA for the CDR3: TGTGCCAGCAGTGAGACAGGGGTGGAGACCCAGTACTTC. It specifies CASSETGVETQYF.

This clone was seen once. CDR3 region: CSVEDQGTYLYSGNTIYF. The CDR3 bases are TGCAGCGTTGAAGATCAGGGAACCTACCTATACTCTGGAAACACCATATATTTT. The chain employs TRBV29-1 and TRBJ1-3, with D possibly TRBD1 on 5 matching bases. This CDR3 is built from 18 residues. Per the germline V gene, CDR1 is SQVTM and CDR2 is ANQGSEA. V shed 0 bases and J shed 0 bases, with 18 bases lying between them.

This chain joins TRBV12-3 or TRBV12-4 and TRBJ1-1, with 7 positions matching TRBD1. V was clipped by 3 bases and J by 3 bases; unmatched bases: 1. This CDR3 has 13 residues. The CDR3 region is CASSFGTDTEAFF. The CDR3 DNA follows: TGTGCCAGCAGTTTCGGGACAGACACTGAAGCTTTCTTT.